This T cell receptor (beta chain) was retrieved from a study of T-cell reconstitution after alpha-beta-depleted transplantation in children. The V segment lost 5 bases and the J segment 6 bases; nucleotides outside the gene matches: 8. CDR3 length: 14 amino acids. The V gene's germline CDR1 is MNHEY and CDR2 SMNVEV (reference sequence). This clonotype was seen a few times. A TCRbeta library incorporating unique molecular identifiers was prepared. TCRdb ran MiXCR on the PCR reads and lists one entry per CDR3 protein. The table records some 600,000 distinct CDR3 sequences, approximately 17% of them present only once.

This sample comprised PBMCs from the stem cell graft donor, obtained from the stem cell graft. The clonotype was recovered from a human donor who donated a stem cell graft to a child with acute myeloid leukemia. V gene TRBV27 combines with J gene TRBJ2-7, with 9 bases lining up with TRBD1. CDR3 nucleotides: TGTGCCAGCAGTCCCGGGACAGGGTCTGTCGAGCAGTACTTC. Protein sequence: CASSPGTGSVEQYF.